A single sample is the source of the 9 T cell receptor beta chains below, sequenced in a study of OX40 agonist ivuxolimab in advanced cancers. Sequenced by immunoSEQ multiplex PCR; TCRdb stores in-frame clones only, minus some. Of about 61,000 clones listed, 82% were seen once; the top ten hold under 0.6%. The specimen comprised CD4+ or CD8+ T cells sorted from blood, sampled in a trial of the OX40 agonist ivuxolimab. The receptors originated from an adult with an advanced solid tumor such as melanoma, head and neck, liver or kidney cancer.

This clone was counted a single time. Written as DNA, the CDR3 is TGTGCCAGTAGTATTGGGGCAGGGGGAGAGACCCAGTACTTC. Translation: CASSIGAGGETQYF. The chain uses TRBV19 and TRBJ2-5; the match to TRBD1 covers 7 bases. V dropped 3 bases and J dropped 4; count of bases not matched to a gene: 5. The CDR3 runs to 14 residues. Germline CDR1 and CDR2: LNHDA and SQIVND (reference sequence).

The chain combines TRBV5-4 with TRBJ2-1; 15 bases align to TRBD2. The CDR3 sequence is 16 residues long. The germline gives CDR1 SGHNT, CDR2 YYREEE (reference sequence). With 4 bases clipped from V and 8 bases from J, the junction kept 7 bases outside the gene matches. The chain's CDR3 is CASSTRTSGRAYEQFF. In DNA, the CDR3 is TGTGCCAGCAGCACCCGGACTAGCGGGAGGGCCTATGAGCAGTTCTTC.

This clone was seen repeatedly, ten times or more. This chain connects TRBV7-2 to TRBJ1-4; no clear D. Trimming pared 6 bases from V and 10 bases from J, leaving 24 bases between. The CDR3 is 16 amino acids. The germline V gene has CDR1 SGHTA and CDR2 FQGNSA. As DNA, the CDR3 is TGTGCCAGCAGTCGATCTCCTACAGCCCAATACGGAAAACTGTTTTTT. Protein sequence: CASSRSPTAQYGKLFF.

CDR3: CASSLGGTSGGQETQYF. CDR3 sequence (DNA): TGTGCCAGCAGCCTGGGCGGGACTAGCGGGGGGCAAGAGACCCAGTACTTC. This chain uses TRBV4-2 with TRBJ2-5, with 15 bases identical to TRBD2. Looked up from germline, CDR1 is LGHNA and CDR2 is YNFKEQ. This CDR3 comprises 17 residues. V shed 4 bases and J 2 bases; nucleotides not matched to a gene: 5.

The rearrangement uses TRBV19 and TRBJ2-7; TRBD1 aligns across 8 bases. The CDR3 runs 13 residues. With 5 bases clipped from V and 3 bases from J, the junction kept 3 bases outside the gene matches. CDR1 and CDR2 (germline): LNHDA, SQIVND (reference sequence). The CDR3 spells CASSVDRGYEQYF. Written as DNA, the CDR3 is TGTGCCAGTAGTGTCGACAGGGGCTACGAGCAGTACTTC.

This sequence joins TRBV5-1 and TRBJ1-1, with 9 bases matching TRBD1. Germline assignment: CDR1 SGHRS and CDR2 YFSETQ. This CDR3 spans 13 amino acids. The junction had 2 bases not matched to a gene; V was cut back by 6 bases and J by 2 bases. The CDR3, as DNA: TGCGCCAGCACGGGACAGGGAAACACTGAAGCTTTCTTT. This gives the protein CASTGQGNTEAFF.

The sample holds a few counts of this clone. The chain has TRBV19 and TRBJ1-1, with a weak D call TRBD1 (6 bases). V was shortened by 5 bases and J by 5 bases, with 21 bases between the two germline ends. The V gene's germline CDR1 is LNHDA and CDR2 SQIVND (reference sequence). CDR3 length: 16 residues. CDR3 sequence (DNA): TGTGCCAGTAGTGCCGCAGGGTATGGGGGCGGGACTGAAGCTTTCTTT. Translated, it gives CASSAAGYGGGTEAFF.

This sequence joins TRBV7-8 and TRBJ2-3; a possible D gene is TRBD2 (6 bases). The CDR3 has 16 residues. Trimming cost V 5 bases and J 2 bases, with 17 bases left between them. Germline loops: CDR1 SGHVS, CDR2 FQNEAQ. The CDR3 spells CASSPTRDSTTDTQYF. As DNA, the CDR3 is TGTGCCAGCAGCCCCACCCGGGACTCAACCACAGATACGCAGTATTTT.

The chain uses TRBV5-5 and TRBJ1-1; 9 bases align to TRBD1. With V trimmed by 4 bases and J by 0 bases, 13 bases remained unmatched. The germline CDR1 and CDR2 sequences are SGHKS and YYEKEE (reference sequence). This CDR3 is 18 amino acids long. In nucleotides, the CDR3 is TGTGCCAGCAGCATTGCGGACAGGGGAGACTTCATGAACACTGAAGCTTTCTTT. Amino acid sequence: CASSIADRGDFMNTEAFF. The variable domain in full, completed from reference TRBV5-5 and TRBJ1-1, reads DAGVTQSPTHLIKTRGQQVTLRCSPISGHKSVSWYQQVLGQGPQFIFQYYEKEERGRGNFPDRFSARQFPNYSSELNVNALLLGDSALYLCASSIADRGDFMNTEAFFGQGTRLTVV.